The T cell receptor (beta chain) under discussion was sequenced for a study of T cell responses to AZD1222 COVID-19 vaccine. TCRdb's table, derived via immunoSEQ multiplex PCR, lists solely in-frame clones and lacks some. The sample includes roughly 130,000 clones, about nine tenths of them seen just once. This clone has more than one count but fewer than ten. The origin of this receptor is an adult in good health. Sequences were derived from peripheral blood, sampled on day 0 of AZD1222 vaccination.

The CDR3 is CASSFNRGRGGYTF. In DNA, the CDR3 is TGTGCCAGCAGCTTCAACAGGGGGCGAGGTGGCTACACCTTC. The chain carries TRBV5-8 and TRBJ1-2; TRBD1 matches 9 bases. This CDR3 region has 14 residues. Unmatched junction bases numbered 6, after V lost 2 bases and J lost 7 bases. Per germline, CDR1 SGHTS and CDR2 YDEGEE.